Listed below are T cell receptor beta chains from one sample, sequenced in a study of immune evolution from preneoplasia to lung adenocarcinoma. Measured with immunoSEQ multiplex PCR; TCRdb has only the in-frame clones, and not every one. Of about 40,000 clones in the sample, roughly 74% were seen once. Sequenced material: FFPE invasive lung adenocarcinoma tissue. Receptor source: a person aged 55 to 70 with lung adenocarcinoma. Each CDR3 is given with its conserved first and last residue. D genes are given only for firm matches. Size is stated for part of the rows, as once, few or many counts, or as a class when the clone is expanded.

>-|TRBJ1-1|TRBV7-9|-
CASSYPRAENTEAFF
TGTGCCAGCAGCTACCCGCGAGCAGAGAACACTGAAGCTTTCTTT
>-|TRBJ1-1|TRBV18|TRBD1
CASSPGTGLNTEAFF
TGTGCCAGCTCACCGGGGACAGGGTTGAACACTGAAGCTTTCTTT
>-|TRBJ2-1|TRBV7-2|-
CASSFDSGAYNEQFF
TGTGCCAGCAGCTTCGATAGCGGAGCCTACAATGAGCAGTTCTTC
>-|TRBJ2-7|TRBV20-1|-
CSARAFAEQYF
TGCAGTGCTAGAGCCTTTGCCGAGCAGTACTTC
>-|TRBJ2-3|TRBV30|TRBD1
CAWSTGGDTQYF
TGTGCCTGGAGTACAGGGGGGGATACGCAGTATTTT
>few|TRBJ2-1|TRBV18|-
CASSPSYVDNEQFF
TGTGCCAGCTCACCATCGTATGTGGATAATGAGCAGTTCTTC
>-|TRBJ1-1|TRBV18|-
CASSLHRPGSTEAFF
TGTGCCAGCTCACTCCACAGGCCAGGGAGCACTGAAGCTTTCTTT
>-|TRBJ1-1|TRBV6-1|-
CASSLSGSMNTEAFF
TGTGCCAGCAGTTTATCGGGTTCTATGAACACTGAAGCTTTCTTT
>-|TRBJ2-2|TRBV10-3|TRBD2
CAISAGLADNTGELFF
TGTGCCATCAGTGCGGGACTAGCGGACAACACCGGGGAGCTGTTTTTT
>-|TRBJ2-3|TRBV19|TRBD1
CASSMGTGLTDTQYF
TGTGCCAGTAGTATGGGGACAGGGCTTACAGATACGCAGTATTTT
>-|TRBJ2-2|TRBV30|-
CAWSPRVGGELFF
TGTGCCTGGAGTCCTCGGGTCGGCGGGGAGCTGTTTTTT
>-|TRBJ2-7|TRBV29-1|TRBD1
CSVDQGAYEQYF
TGCAGCGTTGACCAGGGGGCCTACGAGCAGTACTTC
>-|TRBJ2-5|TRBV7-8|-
CASSLGNQETQYF
TGTGCCAGCAGCTTAGGCAATCAAGAGACCCAGTACTTC
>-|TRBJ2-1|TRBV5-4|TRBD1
CASSLAPGQGSNEQFF
TGTGCCAGCAGCTTGGCTCCGGGACAGGGGAGCAATGAGCAGTTCTTC
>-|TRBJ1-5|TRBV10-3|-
CAISESIQNNQPQHF
TGTGCCATCAGTGAGTCTATACAAAACAATCAGCCCCAGCATTTT
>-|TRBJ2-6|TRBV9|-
CASSVDLNTDVLTF
TGTGCCAGCAGCGTGGACCTAAACACGGACGTCCTGACTTTC
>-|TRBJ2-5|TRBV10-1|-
CASSESPRGETQYF
TGCGCCAGCAGTGAGTCTCCCCGGGGAGAGACCCAGTACTTC
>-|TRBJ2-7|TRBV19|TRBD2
CASSRRTSGYYEQYF
TGTGCCAGTAGTAGAAGGACTAGCGGGTACTACGAGCAGTACTTC
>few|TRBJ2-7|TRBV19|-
CASSPDSSYEQYF
TGTGCCAGTAGCCCGGACAGCTCCTACGAGCAGTACTTC
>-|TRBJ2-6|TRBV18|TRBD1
CASSRQGSGANVLTF
TGTGCCAGCTCACGACAGGGCTCTGGGGCCAACGTCCTGACTTTC
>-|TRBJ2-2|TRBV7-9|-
CASSGAGGNTGELFF
TGTGCCAGCAGCGGGGCAGGAGGGAACACCGGGGAGCTGTTTTTT
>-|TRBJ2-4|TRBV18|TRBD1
CASSEDRGPAKNIQYF
TGTGCCAGCTCAGAAGACAGGGGGCCAGCCAAAAACATTCAGTACTTC
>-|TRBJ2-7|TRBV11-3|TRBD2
CASRLAGGYVQYF
TGTGCCAGCAGACTAGCGGGAGGGTACGTGCAGTACTTC
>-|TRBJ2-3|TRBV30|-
CAWSVPGMSHSTDTQYF
TGTGCCTGGAGTGTACCCGGGATGAGCCATAGCACAGATACGCAGTATTTT
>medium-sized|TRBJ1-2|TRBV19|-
CASSIGQLYGYTF
TGTGCCAGTAGTATAGGGCAGCTATATGGCTACACCTTC
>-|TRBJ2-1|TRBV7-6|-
CASTKGYLNEQFF
TGTGCCAGCACGAAAGGGTACTTGAATGAGCAGTTCTTC
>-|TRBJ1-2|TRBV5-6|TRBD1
CASSTGGYGYTF
TGTGCCAGCAGTACAGGGGGCTATGGCTACACCTTC
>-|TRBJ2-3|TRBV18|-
CASSRGGSTDTQYF
TGTGCCAGCTCACGGGGCGGGAGCACAGATACGCAGTATTTT
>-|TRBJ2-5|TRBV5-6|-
CASSDYADETQYF
TGTGCCAGCTCTGACTACGCCGATGAGACCCAGTACTTC
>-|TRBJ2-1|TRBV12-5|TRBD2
CASRQTSGSFNEQFF
TGTGCTAGTCGACAGACTAGCGGGAGTTTTAATGAGCAGTTCTTC
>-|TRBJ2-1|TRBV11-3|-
CASSLGDPDTYNEQFF
TGTGCCAGCAGCTTAGGGGACCCGGATACCTACAATGAGCAGTTCTTC
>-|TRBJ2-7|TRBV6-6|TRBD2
CASSGPSGRALDEQYF
TGCGCCAGCAGTGGACCTAGCGGGAGGGCCCTGGATGAGCAGTACTTC
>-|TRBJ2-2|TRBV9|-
CASSASVPGELFF
TGTGCCAGCAGCGCGTCAGTCCCCGGGGAGCTGTTTTTT
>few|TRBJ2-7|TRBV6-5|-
CATSKGQRAREQYF
TGTGCCACTTCAAAGGGACAGCGGGCTCGGGAGCAGTACTTC
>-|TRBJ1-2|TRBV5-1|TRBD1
CASSFRQGLDTYGYTF
TGCGCCAGCAGCTTCCGACAGGGGTTAGATACTTATGGCTACACCTTC
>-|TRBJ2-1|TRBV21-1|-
CASTKGQGAISSYNEQFF
TGTGCCAGCACCAAAGGACAGGGGGCTATAAGCTCCTACAATGAGCAGTTCTTC
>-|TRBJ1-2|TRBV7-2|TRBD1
CASRKTGGDYGYTF
TGTGCCAGCAGGAAGACAGGGGGCGACTATGGCTACACCTTC
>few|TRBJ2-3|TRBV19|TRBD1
CASRQGDTQYF
TGTGCCAGTCGACAGGGAGATACGCAGTATTTT
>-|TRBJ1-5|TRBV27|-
CASSFHFNQPQHF
TGTGCCAGCAGTTTCCACTTCAATCAGCCCCAGCATTTT
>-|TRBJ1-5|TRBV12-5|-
CASGLRGSHQPQHF
TGTGCTAGTGGTTTGCGGGGCAGTCATCAGCCCCAGCATTTT
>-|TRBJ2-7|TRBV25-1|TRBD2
CASSAGTSGRADEQYF
TGTGCCAGCAGTGCAGGGACTAGCGGGAGGGCGGACGAGCAGTACTTC
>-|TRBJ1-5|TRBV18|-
CASSLRGDNQPQHF
TGTGCCAGCTCACTTAGGGGGGACAATCAGCCCCAGCATTTT
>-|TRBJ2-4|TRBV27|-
CASSQTGTQRRNTVKNIQYF
TGTGCCAGCAGTCAGACCGGGACCCAGAGACGCAATACCGTCAAAAACATTCAGTACTTC
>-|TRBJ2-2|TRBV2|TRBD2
CASTGTTGTGELFF
TGTGCCAGCACCGGGACTACGGGTACCGGGGAGCTGTTTTTT
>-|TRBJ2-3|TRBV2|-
CATLGDTQYF
TGTGCCACCCTCGGGGATACGCAGTATTTT
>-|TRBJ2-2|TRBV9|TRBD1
CASGTENTGELFF
TGTGCCAGTGGGACAGAAAATACCGGGGAGCTGTTTTTT
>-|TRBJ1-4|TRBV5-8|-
CASSPGLINEKLFF
TGTGCCAGCAGTCCGGGACTCATTAATGAAAAACTGTTTTTT
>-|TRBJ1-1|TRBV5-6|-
CASSLRPHMNTEAFF
TGTGCCAGCAGCTTGAGGCCGCATATGAACACTGAAGCTTTCTTT
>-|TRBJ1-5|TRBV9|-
CASSANPGDQPQHF
TGTGCCAGCAGCGCCAACCCCGGGGATCAGCCCCAGCATTTT
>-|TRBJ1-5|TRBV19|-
CASTGTLNQPQHF
TGTGCCAGTACAGGGACACTTAATCAGCCCCAGCATTTT
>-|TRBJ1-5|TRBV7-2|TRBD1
CASSPRTGGDQPQHF
TGTGCCAGCAGCCCAAGGACAGGGGGGGATCAGCCCCAGCATTTT
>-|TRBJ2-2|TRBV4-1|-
CASSQRRTAQNTGELFF
TGCGCCAGCAGCCAAAGAAGGACAGCACAGAACACCGGGGAGCTGTTTTTT
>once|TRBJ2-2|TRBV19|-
CVSSMRGRSTGELFF
TGTGTCAGTAGTATGAGGGGGAGAAGCACCGGGGAGCTGTTTTTT
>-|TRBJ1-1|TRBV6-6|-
CASSYTTGEAFF
TGTGCCAGCAGTTATACGACAGGTGAAGCTTTCTTT
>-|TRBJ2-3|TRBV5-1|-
CASSHGQTDTQYF
TGCGCCAGCAGCCACGGACAGACAGATACGCAGTATTTT
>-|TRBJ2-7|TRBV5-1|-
CASSLPASYEQYF
TGCGCCAGCAGCTTGCCAGCATCCTACGAGCAGTACTTC
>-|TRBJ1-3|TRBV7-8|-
CASSQNSGTSGGTIYF
TGTGCCAGCAGCCAAAATTCCGGGACTTCAGGAGGCACCATATATTTT
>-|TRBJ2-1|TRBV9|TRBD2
CASSAAGTSYEQFF
TGTGCCAGCAGCGCGGCCGGGACTAGTTATGAGCAGTTCTTC
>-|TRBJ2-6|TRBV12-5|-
CASGLSGANVLTF
TGTGCTAGTGGTTTGTCGGGGGCCAACGTCCTGACTTTC